This TCR beta chain emerged from a study of cytomegalovirus exposure and HLA in healthy donors. CDR1 and CDR2 (germline): MDHEN, SYDVKM. This CDR3 spans 17 amino acids. Germline trimming cut 5 bases from V and 7 bases from J; bases unmatched to any gene: 15. PCR was performed using 60 Vbeta and 13 Jbeta primers. TCRdb's table, derived via immunoSEQ multiplex PCR, lists solely in-frame clones and lacks some. The data contain around 80,000 clones, 62% of them singletons. The sample was PBMCs. The chain recombines TRBV28 with TRBJ2-1, with 9 bases aligning to TRBD1. The source of this sequence is a male donor in good health and CMV-seropositive. The CDR3 bases are TGTGCCAGCAGTCCGAACCCCGGGACAGGGTGGGGTAATGAGCAGTTCTTC. Its translation: CASSPNPGTGWGNEQFF.